The rows below give T cell receptor beta chains drawn from one sample of a study of blood T cell repertoires in COVID-19. This table comes from immunoSEQ multiplex PCR, and its TCRdb copy is limited to in-frame clones, with some not included. The sample consists of some 80,000 clones, more than 75% of them appearing once. The sequencing sample was made of peripheral blood. Receptor source: a man between 45 and 60 years old with active or convalescent COVID-19. Each CDR3 is given with its conserved first and last residue. A D gene is named only where the DNA matches it firmly. The size field is filled for only some rows; it gives once, few, many or a size class.

clone size,V gene,D gene,J gene,CDR3 DNA,CDR3 protein
-,TRBV9,-,TRBJ1-3,TGTGCCAGCAGCGTAGCTTCGGGGGGGAGAAACACCATATATTTT,CASSVASGGRNTIYF
once,TRBV11-3,TRBD2,TRBJ2-3,TGTGCCAGCAGCCCGGGACTAGCGGGGGGGGTTACGCAGTATTTT,CASSPGLAGGVTQYF
-,TRBV6-5,-,TRBJ1-6,TGTGCCAGCAGTCGGGGGACCGATTCACCCCTCCACTTT,CASSRGTDSPLHF
-,TRBV13,-,TRBJ2-3,TGTGCCAGCAGCAGACAGAAAACGCAGTATTTT,CASSRQKTQYF
-,TRBV4-1,TRBD1,TRBJ1-1,TGCGCCAGCAGCCAGTCTGGGACAGGGCTGACTGAAGCTTTCTTT,CASSQSGTGLTEAFF
-,TRBV3-1/TRBV3-2,-,TRBJ1-3,TGTGCCAGCACCAGAGGGGGCACCATATATTTT,CASTRGGTIYF
-,TRBV10-1,TRBD2,TRBJ2-1,TGCGCCAGCAGTGAGTCGCGGGGGAGCTCCTACAATGAGCAGTTCTTC,CASSESRGSSYNEQFF
-,TRBV30,TRBD1,TRBJ2-7,TGTGCCTGGAGTGTACGTCAGGGGGCGCGAGAGCAGTACTTC,CAWSVRQGAREQYF
-,TRBV5-1,-,TRBJ1-1,TGCGCCAGCAGCTTGGTAATGAACACTGAAGCTTTCTTT,CASSLVMNTEAFF
-,TRBV6-6,-,TRBJ1-1,TGTGCCAGCAGTTACGAGAAGGAGACTGAAGCTTTCTTT,CASSYEKETEAFF
-,TRBV30,TRBD1,TRBJ1-4,TGTGCCTGGAGTATAAAACAGGGGGCCCTATTTAATGAAAAACTGTTTTTT,CAWSIKQGALFNEKLFF
-,TRBV5-1,-,TRBJ2-5,TGCGCCAGCGGCCTCAACCTTCAAGAGACCCAGTACTTC,CASGLNLQETQYF
-,TRBV19,-,TRBJ1-4,TGTGCCAGTAGTATCCCCAGGGAAAATGAAAAACTGTTTTTT,CASSIPRENEKLFF
-,TRBV24-1,-,TRBJ1-2,TGTGCCACCAGGCCTAACAGTGACTATGGCTACACCTTC,CATRPNSDYGYTF
-,TRBV28,TRBD2,TRBJ2-2,TGTGCCAGCAGTTTAGGCGGGGGAGTTCCCGGGGAGCTGTTTTTT,CASSLGGGVPGELFF
-,TRBV6-1,-,TRBJ1-5,TGTGCCAGCAGTGAACTGGGGGGAAGCAATCAGCCCCAGCATTTT,CASSELGGSNQPQHF
-,TRBV28,TRBD1,TRBJ1-6,TGTGCCAGCAGTCCTGGACAGGGTAATTCACCCCTCCACTTT,CASSPGQGNSPLHF
-,TRBV27,-,TRBJ2-1,TGTGCCACACTTGACCGGGGCTACAATGAGCAGTTCTTC,CATLDRGYNEQFF
-,TRBV3-1/TRBV3-2,-,TRBJ2-6,TGTGCCAGCAGCCAAGATATCTCTGGGGCCAACGTCCTGACTTTC,CASSQDISGANVLTF
-,TRBV21-1,-,TRBJ1-5,TGTGCCAGCAGCCGGAGGGCCAATCAGCCCCAGCATTTT,CASSRRANQPQHF
-,TRBV19,-,TRBJ2-3,TGTGCCAGTAGTTCTACCGGGACATACACAGATACGCAGTATTTT,CASSSTGTYTDTQYF
-,TRBV7-2,-,TRBJ2-7,TGTGCCAGCAGCTTAGGGACACCACTCTACGAGCAGTACTTC,CASSLGTPLYEQYF
-,TRBV18,TRBD2,TRBJ2-1,TGTGCCAGCTCACCAGGCACTAGCGGGGGCAATGAGCAGTTCTTC,CASSPGTSGGNEQFF
-,TRBV19,-,TRBJ1-1,TGTGCCAGTAGTTCCCTCGCGGGGGAGGGCACTGAAGCTTTCTTT,CASSSLAGEGTEAFF
-,TRBV7-2,TRBD1,TRBJ1-3,TGTGCCAGCAGCGCCGGGACAGGGGTAAACACCATATATTTT,CASSAGTGVNTIYF
-,TRBV6-5,-,TRBJ2-5,TGTGCCAGCAGTTACTCGAGGCCGGTTGGCGAGACCCAGTACTTC,CASSYSRPVGETQYF
-,TRBV2,-,TRBJ2-3,TGTGCCAGCAGTGGCCAGGCAGATACGCAGTATTTT,CASSGQADTQYF
-,TRBV6-5,-,TRBJ1-6,TGTGCCAGCAGTTACTCACCCAGGACTGGAAATTCACCCCTCCACTTT,CASSYSPRTGNSPLHF
-,TRBV3-1/TRBV3-2,TRBD2,TRBJ2-3,TGTGCCAGCAGCCGGGCGGGGGTGAACACAGATACGCAGTATTTT,CASSRAGVNTDTQYF
-,TRBV6-5,TRBD1,TRBJ2-7,TGTGCCAGCAGCAACACAGGGGGAGGCTACGAGCAGTACTTC,CASSNTGGGYEQYF
-,TRBV11-2,TRBD1,TRBJ1-4,TGTGCCAGCAGCTCCGGGACAGAAAATGAAAAACTGTTTTTT,CASSSGTENEKLFF
-,TRBV7-6,TRBD1,TRBJ2-1,TGTGCCAGCAGCCTGACAGGGGAAAGCTCCTACAATGAGCAGTTCTTC,CASSLTGESSYNEQFF
-,TRBV15,-,TRBJ1-3,TGTGCCACCAGCAGAGGGGTTGGACAGACATCACCCTCTGGAAACACCATATATTTT,CATSRGVGQTSPSGNTIYF
once,TRBV9,-,TRBJ1-4,TGTGCCAGCAGCGTTGGGAGCCTTAATGAAAAACTGTTTTTT,CASSVGSLNEKLFF
once,TRBV19,TRBD1,TRBJ2-3,TGTGCCAGTACAGACAGGGGGCGGACAGATACGCAGTATTTT,CASTDRGRTDTQYF
-,TRBV2,-,TRBJ1-5,TGTGCCAGCAGGGACAGATATAGCAATCAGCCCCAGCATTTT,CASRDRYSNQPQHF
-,TRBV18,-,TRBJ1-1,TGTGCCAGCTCACCAGGGGGGGACACTGAAGCTTTCTTT,CASSPGGDTEAFF
once,TRBV27,TRBD1,TRBJ2-4,TGTGCCAGCAGTGATGTCCCGGGACAGGAGAAAAACATTCAGTACTTC,CASSDVPGQEKNIQYF
few,TRBV9,TRBD1,TRBJ1-2,TGTGCCAGCAGCGCCGGACAGGGTGAAGGCTACACCTTC,CASSAGQGEGYTF
-,TRBV5-1,-,TRBJ2-1,TGCGCCAGCAGCTCGCCGGAGGGGAGGAATGAGCAGTTCTTC,CASSSPEGRNEQFF
-,TRBV28,-,TRBJ1-5,TGTGCCAGCAGTTCCCGAGGGGGACCCAAGAGGGGCAATAGCAATCAGCCCCAGCATTTT,CASSSRGGPKRGNSNQPQHF
-,TRBV4-3,TRBD2,TRBJ2-7,TGCGCCAGCAGCCAGGGACTAGCAGATAGCTACGAGCAGTACTTC,CASSQGLADSYEQYF
-,TRBV7-7,-,TRBJ1-4,TGTGCCAGCAGCTTCAGGGAGGGGGAAAAACTGTTTTTT,CASSFREGEKLFF
few,TRBV10-3,TRBD1,TRBJ1-5,TGTGCCATCAGTGGACAGGGGAATCAGCCCCAGCATTTT,CAISGQGNQPQHF
-,TRBV4-1,-,TRBJ2-1,TGCGCCAGCAGCCAAGATGGGCAGGGATGGGCCAATGAGCAGTTCTTC,CASSQDGQGWANEQFF
-,TRBV3-1/TRBV3-2,-,TRBJ2-5,TGTGCCAGCAGCCAAGCAGAAACGGAGACCCAGTACTTC,CASSQAETETQYF
-,TRBV28,-,TRBJ1-5,TGTGCCAGCACCTCGGTTGCGGGCCGGGGCAATCAGCCCCAGCATTTT,CASTSVAGRGNQPQHF
-,TRBV9,-,TRBJ1-2,TGTGCCAGCAGCCCCGACACCCAAGGCTACACCTTC,CASSPDTQGYTF
-,TRBV5-8,-,TRBJ2-1,TGTGCCAGCAGCTTGCGGACAGCCGCCTACAATGAGCAGTTCTTC,CASSLRTAAYNEQFF
-,TRBV18,-,TRBJ2-6,TGTGCCAGCTCACCACCCAGGGCCGGTTCTGGGGCCAACGTCCTGACTTTC,CASSPPRAGSGANVLTF
-,TRBV28,-,TRBJ1-2,TGTGCCAGCAGTAACAGGATCAGTCAGGACGGTGGCTACACCTTC,CASSNRISQDGGYTF
once,TRBV27,TRBD1,TRBJ1-2,TGTGCCAGCAGGAAGTCAGGGGGCGACTATGGCTACACCTTC,CASRKSGGDYGYTF
few,TRBV27,-,TRBJ1-5,TGTGCCAGCAGTTTCTTCTCGGGACGGGGGGGGAATCAGCCCCAGCATTTT,CASSFFSGRGGNQPQHF
-,TRBV7-8,TRBD1,TRBJ1-5,TGTGCCAGCAGCCGGGGACAGGACAACAATCAGCCCCAGCATTTT,CASSRGQDNNQPQHF
few,TRBV2,TRBD1,TRBJ1-1,TGTGCCAGCCTACTAACCGGGACAGGGAACACTGAAGCTTTCTTT,CASLLTGTGNTEAFF
-,TRBV5-1,-,TRBJ1-4,TGCGCCAGCAGTTCGGGGAATGAAAAACTGTTTTTT,CASSSGNEKLFF
-,TRBV14,TRBD2,TRBJ2-1,TGTGCCAGCAGCCAATCGGGACTAGTAAGGAATGAGCAGTTCTTC,CASSQSGLVRNEQFF
-,TRBV27,TRBD1,TRBJ2-7,TGTGCCAGCAGTCAACCAGGGACAGCCCTCTACGAGCAGTACTTC,CASSQPGTALYEQYF